Below, 14 T cell receptor beta chains from the same sample are listed, as sequenced in a study of blood T cell repertoires in COVID-19. Only in-frame clones appear in the TCRdb table, and some are missing; sequencing was by immunoSEQ multiplex PCR. The sample records 250,000 to 350,000 clones, about 85% being singletons. Source material: peripheral blood. The receptor source for this set is a human donor with COVID-19, enrolled during active disease. The donor label of this sample is uncertain.

V and J are TRBV5-1 and TRBJ2-1, with 11 bases that match TRBD2. The V and J ends lost 1 base and 10 bases, in that order; junction bases with no gene match: 10. The germline V gene has CDR1 SGHRS and CDR2 YFSETQ. CDR3 length: 16 residues. The CDR3 nucleotides read TGCGCCAGCAGCTTGAGTAGGACTAGCGGGTCCCGGGAGCAGTTCTTC. Its protein is CASSLSRTSGSREQFF.

This chain uses TRBV18 with TRBJ1-1, with D possibly TRBD1 on 6 matching bases. V gave up 4 bases and J gave up 5 bases, with 17 bases separating them. CDR1 KGHSH and CDR2 LQKENI come from the germline V gene. The CDR3 is 15 residues long. The CDR3 region has the DNA TGTGCCAGCTCACTCCGACAGGTTACGGATACTGAAGCTTTCTTT. The encoded protein is CASSLRQVTDTEAFF. Complete variable domain (other parts from reference TRBV18 and TRBJ1-1): NAGVMQNPRHLVRRRGQEARLRCSPMKGHSHVYWYRQLPEEGLKFMVYLQKENIIDESGMPKERFSAEFPKEGPSILRIQQVVRGDSAAYFCASSLRQVTDTEAFFGQGTRLTVV.

This chain connects TRBV10-3 to TRBJ1-1, with D unresolved. Trimming removed 0 bases at V and 3 bases at J, with 8 bases between. Germline CDR1 reads ENHRY; CDR2 reads SYGVKD. The CDR3 extends over 14 amino acids. CDR3 DNA sequence: TGTGCCATCAGTGAGTCTTCGGCGGACACTGAAGCTTTCTTT. Amino acid sequence: CAISESSADTEAFF.

The chain recombines TRBV28 with TRBJ1-2; D is perhaps TRBD1 (5 bases). Germline V CDR1 and CDR2: MDHEN, SYDVKM. The CDR3 contains 12 residues. V lost 4 bases and J 4 bases, leaving 7 bases between the germline ends. The CDR3, as DNA: TGTGCCAGCAGTTCCAGGGTCTATGGCTACACCTTC. It encodes CASSSRVYGYTF.

The rearrangement links TRBV6-2 or TRBV6-3 to TRBJ1-2, with TRBD1 matching over 10 bases. The CDR3 sequence is 15 residues long. Germline loops: CDR1 MNHEY, CDR2 SVGEGT. The V and J ends lost 6 bases and 4 bases, in that order; junction bases with no gene match: 8. CDR3: CASSLLTGGSYGYTF. In DNA form, the CDR3 reads TGTGCCAGCAGCCTCCTGACAGGGGGCAGCTATGGCTACACCTTC.

The J gene is TRBJ1-1, the V gene TRBV7-9; TRBD1 might be the D (5 bases). Germline CDR1 is SEHNR and CDR2 is FQNEAQ (reference sequence). There are 15 residues in the CDR3. V was clipped by 1 base and J by 3 bases, with 12 bases between them. The CDR3, as DNA: TGTGCCAGCAGCTTAGGTGCGGGGGTGGACACTGAAGCTTTCTTT. As protein: CASSLGAGVDTEAFF. The full variable domain, its missing parts supplied by reference TRBV7-9 and TRBJ1-1, is DTGVSQNPRHKITKRGQNVTFRCDPISEHNRLYWYRQTLGQGPEFLTYFQNEAQLEKSRLLSDRFSAERPKGSFSTLEIQRTEQGDSAMYLCASSLGAGVDTEAFFGQGTRLTVV.

Only one count was recorded for this clone. V gene TRBV28 combines with J gene TRBJ2-1; TRBD2 might be the D (6 bases). The CDR3 is 13 amino acids. CDR1 and CDR2 from the germline V gene are MDHEN and SYDVKM. V dropped 2 bases and J dropped 10 bases, with 12 bases sitting between them. The CDR3 is CASSLLGRGEQFF. The CDR3 DNA reads TGTGCCAGCAGTTTACTAGGACGGGGGGAGCAGTTCTTC.

In the case of this clone: This sample includes further DNA sequences coding for the same CDR3. The chain employs TRBV7-2 and TRBJ2-7; 10 bases match TRBD2. Germline V gene sequence: CDR1 SGHTA, CDR2 FQGNSA. The V segment lost 4 bases and the J segment 5 bases; nucleotides outside the gene matches: 5. The CDR3 consists of 14 residues. The CDR3 is CASSSSSGSDEQYF. The CDR3 DNA sequence: TGTGCCAGCAGCTCCTCTAGCGGGAGCGACGAGCAGTACTTC.

The genes are TRBV28 and TRBJ1-5, with a possible D match to TRBD1 (6 bases). V lost 6 bases, J lost 0 bases, and 9 bases lay in between. The CDR3 runs to 14 residues. Germline CDR1 MDHEN, CDR2 SYDVKM. The CDR3 region is CASRGDTSNQPQHF. DNA for the CDR3: TGTGCCAGCAGGGGGGACACTAGCAATCAGCCCCAGCATTTT.

Here the CDR3 reads CATGLAGVGYNEQFF. DNA for the CDR3: TGTGCCACCGGACTAGCGGGAGTAGGGTACAATGAGCAGTTCTTC. This chain connects TRBV2 to TRBJ2-1; 13 bases agree with TRBD2. The V segment lost 10 bases and the J segment 4 bases; nucleotides outside the gene matches: 7. Germline V CDR1 and CDR2: SNHLY, FYNNEI. The CDR3 is 15 residues long.

DNA for the CDR3: TGTGCCATCAGCTCCTCCCCGGGAGAGACAGATACGCAGTATTTT. Translated, it gives CAISSSPGETDTQYF. J is TRBJ2-3 and V is TRBV10-3, with D possibly being TRBD2 (6 bases). The CDR3 extends over 15 amino acids. The ends were cut back, 6 bases at V and 3 bases at J, with 16 bases in the middle. Germline loops: CDR1 ENHRY, CDR2 SYGVKD.

The V call is TRBV28, the J call TRBJ1-2, with a tentative D call TRBD1 (5 bases). Looked up from germline, CDR1 is MDHEN and CDR2 is SYDVKM. V dropped 5 bases and J dropped 8 bases, with 12 bases sitting between them. The CDR3 is made up of 12 amino acids. This chain's CDR3 is CASSPGQRGYTF. The CDR3 region has the DNA TGTGCCAGCAGTCCCGGACAACGGGGCTACACCTTC.

The V gene is TRBV9, the J gene TRBJ2-1; D gene uncertain. Germline assignment: CDR1 SGDLS and CDR2 YYNGEE. V was cut by 0 bases and J by 2 bases, with 6 bases left in between. CDR3 length: 14 amino acids. CDR3 nucleotides: TGTGCCAGCAGCGTAGACGGAGCCTACAATGAGCAGTTCTTC. This codes for CASSVDGAYNEQFF.

V gene TRBV19 combines with J gene TRBJ1-5; 9 bases fit TRBD1. The CDR3 sequence is 14 residues long. The germline gives CDR1 LNHDA, CDR2 SQIVND (reference sequence). The junction had 7 bases not matched to a gene; V was cut back by 7 bases and J by 6 bases. As DNA, the CDR3 is TGTGCCAGTATCACAGGGGGCCGTGGTCAGCCCCAGCATTTT. Translation: CASITGGRGQPQHF.